This TCR beta chain stems from a study of blood T cell repertoires in COVID-19. The overall study: The study drew acute and convalescent COVID-19 samples from the United States, Italy and Spain. Sample material is recorded as cDNA or gDNA derived from T cells, B-cell-depleted T cells, or PBMCs.

TCRdb's copy holds only in-frame clones and misses some; the assay was immunoSEQ multiplex PCR. This table holds 220,000 or so clones, about nine tenths found once. This clone has just one count. The germline gives CDR1 LGHDT, CDR2 YNNKEL (reference sequence). Germline trimming cut 0 bases from V and 0 bases from J; bases unmatched to any gene: 0. This CDR3 contains 15 residues. The sequencing sample was made of peripheral blood. This chain connects TRBV3-1 (or the pseudogene TRBV3-2) to TRBJ1-1; 8 bases match TRBD1. The sequence was obtained from a man aged 60-69 years who had recovered from COVID-19. This chain's CDR3 is CASSQEDRVNTEAFF. The CDR3 nucleotides read TGTGCCAGCAGCCAAGAGGACAGGGTGAACACTGAAGCTTTCTTT.